A single sample gave rise to the 8 T cell receptor beta chains below, sequenced in a study of T cell repertoires in ileal Crohn's disease. The assay was immunoSEQ multiplex PCR, and TCRdb's table has in-frame clones only and misses some. The sample gives tens of thousands of clones, about 81% of which show up once; 4.5% to 7% is in the top ten. The sample comprised ileal tissue. The receptors stem from an adult with Crohn's disease.

This clone appeared once. CDR3 coding DNA: TGTGCCAGCAGCTTAAGGGACACCGGATCACCCCTCCACTTT. It translates to CASSLRDTGSPLHF. This chain connects TRBV7-8 to TRBJ1-6; D possibly corresponds to TRBD1 (6 bases). V lost 2 bases, J lost 10 bases, and 12 bases lay in between. Germline assignment: CDR1 SGHVS and CDR2 FQNEAQ. The CDR3 length is 14 residues.

The rearrangement joins TRBV6-4 to TRBJ1-1; no clear D. Germline V gives CDR1 MRHNA, CDR2 SNTAGT. Trimming took 3 bases from V and 7 from J, leaving 18 bases between them. The CDR3 is made up of 15 amino acids. CDR3: CASSEKGSSGIEAFF. In nucleotides, the CDR3 is TGTGCCAGCAGTGAAAAAGGCAGCTCGGGGATTGAAGCTTTCTTT.

The chain carries TRBV6-5 and TRBJ1-1; 10 bases align to TRBD1. V was clipped by 4 bases and J by 9 bases; unmatched bases: 5. CDR1 is MNHEY, CDR2 SVGAGI, per germline. This CDR3 spans 13 amino acids. The CDR3 coding sequence is TGTGCCAGCAGTTCGGGACAGGGGTTAAAAGCTTTCTTT. This sequence encodes CASSSGQGLKAFF.

This chain connects TRBV7-3 to TRBJ2-3; 7 bases align to TRBD1. V shed 5 bases and J 0 bases; nucleotides not matched to a gene: 5. In germline, CDR1 is SGHTA, CDR2 FQGTGA. This CDR3 has 15 amino acids. CDR3 residues: CASSRGQHSTDTQYF. The CDR3, as DNA: TGTGCCAGCAGCCGGGGACAGCACAGCACAGATACGCAGTATTTT.

The genes are TRBV7-8 and TRBJ2-7; 11 bases agree with TRBD1. The V gene end was trimmed by 0 bases and the J gene end by 4 bases; junction bases not matched to a gene: 5. The germline CDR1 and CDR2 sequences are SGHVS and FQNEAQ. The CDR3 loop spans 16 amino acids. This CDR3 is CASSLAGQGGGYEQYF. CDR3 nucleotide sequence: TGTGCCAGCAGCTTAGCGGGACAGGGGGGGGGTTACGAGCAGTACTTC. Combining the CDR3 with reference TRBV7-8 and TRBJ2-7 gives the whole variable domain GAGVSQSPRYKVAKRGQDVALRCDPISGHVSLFWYQQALGQGPEFLTYFQNEAQLDKSGLPSDRFFAERPEGSVSTLKIQRTQQEDSAVYLCASSLAGQGGGYEQYFGPGTRLTVT.

V gene TRBV5-6 combines with J gene TRBJ2-7, with D tentatively TRBD1 (6 bases). Looked up from germline, CDR1 is SGHDT and CDR2 is YYEEEE. The V end lost 4 bases, the J end lost 5 bases, and 19 bases lay between the germline ends. The CDR3 is 15 residues long. CDR3 protein: CASSPLTGTSNEQYF. The CDR3 DNA follows: TGTGCCAGCAGCCCACTGACAGGAACGTCTAACGAGCAGTACTTC.

This clone was seen only a few times. This rearrangement joins TRBV9 to TRBJ2-6; D unclear. This CDR3 has 17 residues. Deletions cut 4 bases from V and 0 bases from J, with 14 bases between. Germline CDR1 reads SGDLS; CDR2 reads YYNGEE. In DNA, the CDR3 is TGTGCCAGCAGCCCCTATCGGGTTAGCTCTGGGGCCAACGTCCTGACTTTC. This codes for CASSPYRVSSGANVLTF.

The rearrangement links TRBV5-1 to TRBJ2-7; TRBD1 might be the D (5 bases). CDR1 and CDR2 from the germline V gene are SGHRS and YFSETQ. CDR3 length: 12 amino acids. With 0 bases removed from V and 12 bases from J, the gap between germline ends came to 13 bases. CDR3 nucleotide sequence: TGCGCCAGCAGCTTGGAAAGGGGTTTGGGGTACTTC. Its translation is CASSLERGLGYF.